This TCR beta chain was sequenced for a study of cytomegalovirus exposure and HLA in healthy donors. CDR1 and CDR2 from the germline V gene are SGHNT and YYREEE (reference sequence). The CDR3 has 12 amino acids. Trimming shortened V by 0 bases and J by 6 bases, and 3 bases separated the two germline ends. PCR was performed using 60 Vbeta and 13 Jbeta primers. Only in-frame clones appear in the TCRdb table, and some are missing; sequencing was by immunoSEQ multiplex PCR. This table holds approximately 69,000 clones, around 76% found once. The TCR was taken from a woman in her 30s in good health and CMV-seropositive. Sequencing input: PBMCs. The gene calls are TRBV5-4 and TRBJ2-2; unclear D gene. The CDR3 spells CASSLAAGELFF. The CDR3 bases are TGTGCCAGCAGCTTGGCCGCCGGGGAGCTGTTTTTT.